The 5 T cell receptor beta chains below come from one sample, sequenced in a study of blood T cell repertoires in COVID-19. The protocol was immunoSEQ multiplex PCR, while the TCRdb copy is restricted to in-frame clones and leaves out a portion. The profile covers more than 200,000 clones, with 80% to 90% appearing a single time and 8% to 11% taken by the ten largest. Sequenced input: peripheral blood. Source of these receptors: a woman of 80 years or more with COVID-19, enrolled during active disease.

The rearrangement joins TRBV5-5 to TRBJ2-7, with TRBD1 identical over 7 bases. The CDR3 totals 15 residues. V shed 4 bases, J shed 4 bases, and the junction held 11 bases outside the gene matches. Germline-derived CDR1 and CDR2 are SGHKS and YYEKEE (reference sequence). The CDR3, as DNA: TGTGCCAGCAGCAAGGAGGTAGGGACAGTATACGAGCAGTACTTC. The encoded protein is CASSKEVGTVYEQYF. Drawing the rest from reference TRBV5-5 and TRBJ2-7, the complete variable domain is DAGVTQSPTHLIKTRGQQVTLRCSPISGHKSVSWYQQVLGQGPQFIFQYYEKEERGRGNFPDRFSARQFPNYSSELNVNALLLGDSALYLCASSKEVGTVYEQYFGPGTRLTVT.

The chain is built from TRBV6-5 and TRBJ1-4; D not certain. The length of the CDR3 is 13 residues. Germline V gives CDR1 MNHEY, CDR2 SVGAGI. Trimming pared 3 bases from V and 16 bases from J, leaving 18 bases between. The CDR3 sequence: CASSYKDDSNRFF. For the CDR3, the DNA is TGTGCCAGCAGTTATAAGGATGACTCAAACCGGTTTTTT.

This chain uses TRBV11-3 with TRBJ2-5; TRBD2 agrees at 8 bases. From germline, CDR1 is SGHNT and CDR2 YENEEA. The CDR3 length is 16 residues. After removal of 1 base from V and 0 bases from J, the junction contained 4 bases not matched to a gene. CDR3 nucleotides: TGTGCCAGCAGCTTAGGTAGCGGGGCCTACCAAGAGACCCAGTACTTC. It translates to CASSLGSGAYQETQYF. Variable domain in full (rest from reference TRBV11-3 and TRBJ2-5): EAGVVQSPRYKIIEKKQPVAFWCNPISGHNTLYWYLQNLGQGPELLIRYENEEAVDDSQLPKDRFSAERLKGVDSTLKIQPAELGDSAVYLCASSLGSGAYQETQYFGPGTRLLVL.

The V call is TRBV6-5, the J call TRBJ1-2, with D possibly being TRBD1 (6 bases). Trimming removed 0 bases at V and 1 base at J, with 6 bases between. CDR1 and CDR2 from the germline V gene are MNHEY and SVGAGI. The CDR3 is made up of 14 amino acids. The CDR3 protein is CASSYSRGNYGYTF. The DNA of the CDR3 is TGTGCCAGCAGTTACTCCAGGGGTAACTATGGCTACACCTTC.

The chain has TRBV3-1 (or the pseudogene TRBV3-2) and TRBJ1-6; tentatively, D is TRBD1 (5 bases). CDR1 is LGHDT and CDR2 is YNNKEL in the germline V gene (reference sequence). Trimming removed 0 bases at V and 10 bases at J, with 7 bases between. This CDR3 has 13 amino acids. The CDR3, as DNA: TGTGCCAGCAGCCAAGAAGGGGAATCACCCCTCCACTTT. Residues: CASSQEGESPLHF.